A single sample is the source of the 5 T cell receptor beta chains below, sequenced in a study of follicular helper T cells after annual influenza vaccination. The time point here: 2014-2015 season, 7 days after vaccination. Using immunoSEQ multiplex PCR, the repertoire was profiled, and TCRdb retains in-frame clones only, with some absent. The table has approximately 3,000 clones, around 80% seen once; the top ten hold about 1%. The source material was CXCR5+ CD38- circulating T follicular helper cells from blood, sampled 7 days after influenza vaccination. As to subset: circulating Tfh, non-naive CD4+CXCR5+PD-1+ (ICOS+CD38+ or ICOS-CD38-). Receptor source: an adult who received the influenza vaccine.

The genes are TRBV27 and TRBJ1-5; D not certain. V was trimmed by 6 bases and J by 7 bases, leaving 22 bases between them. The CDR3 sequence is 16 residues long. Per germline, CDR1 MNHEY and CDR2 SMNVEV (reference sequence). CDR3 bases: TGTGCCAGCAGCCGGCGAGCCTTTGGGCGGGAACAGCCCCAGCATTTT. This gives the protein CASSRRAFGREQPQHF.

The rearrangement links TRBV11-3 to TRBJ2-1; 11 bases match TRBD2. Germline V lookup: CDR1 SGHNT, CDR2 YENEEA. The CDR3 covers 17 residues. The ends lost 3 bases at V and 7 bases at J; junction bases unmatched: 11. CDR3 sequence reads: CASSFFSGGAIQNEQFF. The CDR3 coding sequence is TGTGCCAGCAGCTTTTTTAGCGGGGGGGCCATACAGAATGAGCAGTTCTTC.

V gene TRBV19 combines with J gene TRBJ2-1, with a possible D match to TRBD1 (6 bases). Trimming pared 6 bases from V and 3 bases from J, leaving 9 bases between. Germline CDR1 and CDR2: LNHDA and SQIVND (reference sequence). The CDR3 has 13 amino acids. The CDR3 loop is CASSFRGYNEQFF. As DNA, the CDR3 is TGTGCCAGTAGCTTCAGGGGCTACAATGAGCAGTTCTTC.

The chain recombines TRBV2 with TRBJ1-3; the D is unclear. The germline gives CDR1 SNHLY, CDR2 FYNNEI. The CDR3 extends over 12 amino acids. Trimming cost V 8 bases and J 0 bases, with 5 bases left between them. CDR3 DNA sequence: TGTGCCAGCGAGGTCTCTGGAAACACCATATATTTT. As protein: CASEVSGNTIYF.

V and J are TRBV19 and TRBJ1-2; 7 bases match TRBD1. Germline loops: CDR1 LNHDA, CDR2 SQIVND (reference sequence). The CDR3 covers 16 residues. After removal of 7 bases from V and 3 bases from J, the junction contained 14 bases not matched to a gene. CDR3 sequence reads: CASKSNGGQAYYGYTF. The DNA of the CDR3 is TGTGCCAGTAAATCAAATGGCGGACAGGCCTACTATGGCTACACCTTC.